These T cell receptor beta chains were read from a single sample in a study of T-cell reconstitution after alpha-beta-depleted transplantation in children. A single record per CDR3 protein comes from TCRdb applying MiXCR to the PCR reads. The data contain about 640,000 distinct CDR3 sequences, roughly 15% of them seen just once; the ten biggest clones take up approximately 1%. Sequencing used PBMCs from the stem cell graft donor, obtained from the stem cell graft. These receptors originate from a human donor who donated a stem cell graft to a child with acute myeloid leukemia. CDR3s include the opening cysteine and the closing phenylalanine or tryptophan. A D gene is named only where the DNA matches it firmly. The size field is filled for only some rows; it gives once, few, many or a size class.

-	TRBJ1-1	TRBV20-1	many	CSARDMGGAFF	TGCAGTGCTAGAGATATGGGAGGGGCTTTCTTT
-	TRBJ1-5	TRBV20-1	-	CSARGSEGNQPQHF	TGCAGTGCTAGAGGTTCTGAGGGGAATCAGCCCCAGCATTTT
-	TRBJ1-1	TRBV20-1	many	CSASFGSEAFF	TGCAGTGCTAGTTTCGGTTCTGAAGCTTTCTTT
-	TRBJ2-7	TRBV4-3	many	CASSQERGRYEQYF	TGCGCCAGCAGCCAAGAGCGGGGCCGCTACGAGCAGTACTTC
-	TRBJ1-4	TRBV7-2	few	CASSPPTNEKLFF	TGTGCCAGCAGCCCCCCGACAAACGAAAAACTGTTTTTT
-	TRBJ1-1	TRBV7-9	-	CASSLGTEAVF	TGTGCCAGCAGTCTAGGAACGGAAGCTGTCTTT
TRBD1	TRBJ1-2	TRBV7-2	few	CASSSDRGRGIWGYTF	TGTGCCAGCAGCTCGGACAGGGGGCGAGGCATTTGGGGCTACACCTTC
-	TRBJ1-5	TRBV20-1	many	CSAQAAGYQPQHF	TGCAGTGCTCAAGCGGCCGGGTATCAGCCCCAGCATTTT
-	TRBJ1-2	TRBV20-1	few	CSARGGINYGYTF	TGCAGTGCTAGAGGTGGGATTAACTATGGCTACACCTTC
-	TRBJ2-2	TRBV15	many	CATSRAPTPNTGELFF	TGTGCCACCAGCAGGGCCCCTACACCGAACACCGGGGAGCTGTTTTTT
TRBD1	TRBJ1-2	TRBV6-5	many	CASSPRGHGYTF	TGTGCCAGCAGCCCCAGGGGGCACGGCTACACCTTC
-	TRBJ1-2	TRBV15	few	CATSRDAGEGVNYGYTF	TGTGCCACCAGCAGAGATGCCGGGGAGGGGGTTAACTATGGCTACACCTTC
-	TRBJ1-5	TRBV10-3	-	CAISEGDQPQHF	TGTGCCATCTCCGAGGGGGATCAGCCCCAGCATTTT
TRBD2	TRBJ2-5	TRBV28	-	CASSLLAGQAGGETQYF	TGTGCCAGCAGTTTACTAGCGGGGCAAGCCGGGGGGGAGACCCAGTACTTC
-	TRBJ1-1	TRBV29-1	-	CSVSLLAKMEAFF	TGCAGCGTCAGTTTACTGGCCAAGATGGAAGCTTTCTTT
-	TRBJ1-1	TRBV7-2	few	CASSLVGGFNTEAFF	TGTGCCAGCAGCTTAGTGGGGGGGTTTAACACTGAAGCTTTCTTT
TRBD2	TRBJ2-5	TRBV20-1	many	CSARDRRTSGLETQYF	TGCAGTGCTAGAGATCGCAGGACTAGCGGACTAGAGACCCAGTACTTC
-	TRBJ2-1	TRBV20-1	many	CSARGWRNEQFF	TGCAGTGCGAGAGGGTGGAGAAATGAGCAGTTCTTC